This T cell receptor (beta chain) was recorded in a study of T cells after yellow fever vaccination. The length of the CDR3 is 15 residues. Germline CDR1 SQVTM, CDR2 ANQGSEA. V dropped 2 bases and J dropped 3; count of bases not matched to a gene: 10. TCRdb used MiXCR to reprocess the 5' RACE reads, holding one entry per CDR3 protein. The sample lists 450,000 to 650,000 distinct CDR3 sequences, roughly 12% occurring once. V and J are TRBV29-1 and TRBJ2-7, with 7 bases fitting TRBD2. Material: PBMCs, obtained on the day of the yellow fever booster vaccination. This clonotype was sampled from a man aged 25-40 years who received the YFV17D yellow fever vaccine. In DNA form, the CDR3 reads TGCAGCGTTGAAAGCGGGGTGAAGGAGGGCTACGAGCAGTACTTC. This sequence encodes CSVESGVKEGYEQYF.